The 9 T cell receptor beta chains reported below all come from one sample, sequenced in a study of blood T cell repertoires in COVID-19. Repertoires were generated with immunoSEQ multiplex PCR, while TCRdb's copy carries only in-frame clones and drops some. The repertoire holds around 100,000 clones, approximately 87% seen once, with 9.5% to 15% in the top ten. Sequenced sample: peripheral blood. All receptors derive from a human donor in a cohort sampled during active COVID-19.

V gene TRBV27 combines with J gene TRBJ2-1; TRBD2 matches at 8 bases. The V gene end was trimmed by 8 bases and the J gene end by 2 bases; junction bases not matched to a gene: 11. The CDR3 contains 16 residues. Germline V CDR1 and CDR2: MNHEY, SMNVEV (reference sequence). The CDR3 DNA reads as TGTGCCAGCCAATGGGGGAGCGGGGGTGCCTACAATGAGCAGTTCTTC. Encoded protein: CASQWGSGGAYNEQFF.

CDR3 protein: CASSGGGKKQPQHF. The CDR3, as DNA: TGTGCCAGCTCGGGTGGGGGGAAAAAGCAGCCCCAGCATTTT. The chain combines TRBV28 with TRBJ1-5; perhaps TRBD1 as D (5 bases). CDR1 and CDR2 from the germline V gene are MDHEN and SYDVKM. CDR3 length: 14 amino acids. The ends were cut back, 8 bases at V and 7 bases at J, with 18 bases in the middle.

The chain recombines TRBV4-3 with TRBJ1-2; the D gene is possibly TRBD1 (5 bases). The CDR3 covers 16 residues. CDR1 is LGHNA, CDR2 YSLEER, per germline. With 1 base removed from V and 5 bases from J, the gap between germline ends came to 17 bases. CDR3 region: CASSQVPPTGIYGYTF. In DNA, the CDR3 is TGCGCCAGCAGCCAAGTACCACCTACAGGAATTTATGGCTACACCTTC.

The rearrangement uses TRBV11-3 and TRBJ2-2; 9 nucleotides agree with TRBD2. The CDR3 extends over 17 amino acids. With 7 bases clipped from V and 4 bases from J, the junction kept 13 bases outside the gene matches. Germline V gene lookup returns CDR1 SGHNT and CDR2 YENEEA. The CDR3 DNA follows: TGTGCCAGCACCCTCCTAGCGGGGAAACGGGGCACCGGGGAGCTGTTTTTT. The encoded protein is CASTLLAGKRGTGELFF.

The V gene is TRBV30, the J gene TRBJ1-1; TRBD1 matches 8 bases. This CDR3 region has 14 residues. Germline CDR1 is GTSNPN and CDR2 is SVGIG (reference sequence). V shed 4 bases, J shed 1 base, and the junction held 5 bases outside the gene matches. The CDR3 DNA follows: TGTGCCTGGACCTACAGGGGGAGGAACACTGAAGCTTTCTTT. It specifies CAWTYRGRNTEAFF.

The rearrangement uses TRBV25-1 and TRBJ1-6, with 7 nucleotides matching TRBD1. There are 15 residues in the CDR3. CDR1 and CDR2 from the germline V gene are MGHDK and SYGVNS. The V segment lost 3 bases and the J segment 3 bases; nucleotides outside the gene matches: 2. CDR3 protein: CASSDYRGYNSPLHF. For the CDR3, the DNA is TGTGCCAGCAGTGATTACAGGGGCTATAATTCACCCCTCCACTTT.

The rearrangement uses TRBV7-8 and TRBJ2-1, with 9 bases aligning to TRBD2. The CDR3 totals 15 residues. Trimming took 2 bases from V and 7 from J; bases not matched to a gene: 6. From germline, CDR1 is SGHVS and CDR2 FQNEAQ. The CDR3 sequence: CASSLRTREGNEQFF. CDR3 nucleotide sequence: TGTGCCAGCAGCTTACGTACGCGGGAGGGTAATGAGCAGTTCTTC. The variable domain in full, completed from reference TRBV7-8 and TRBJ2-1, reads GAGVSQSPRYKVAKRGQDVALRCDPISGHVSLFWYQQALGQGPEFLTYFQNEAQLDKSGLPSDRFFAERPEGSVSTLKIQRTQQEDSAVYLCASSLRTREGNEQFFGPGTRLTVL.

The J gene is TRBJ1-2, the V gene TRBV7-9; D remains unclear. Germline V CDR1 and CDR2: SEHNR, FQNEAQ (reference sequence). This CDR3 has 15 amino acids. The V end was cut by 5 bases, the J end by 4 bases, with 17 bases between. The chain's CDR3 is CASSVDSSVLYGYTF. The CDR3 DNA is TGTGCCAGCAGCGTAGACTCATCGGTTCTCTATGGCTACACCTTC. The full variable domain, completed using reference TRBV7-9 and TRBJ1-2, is DTGVSQNPRHKITKRGQNVTFRCDPISEHNRLYWYRQTLGQGPEFLTYFQNEAQLEKSRLLSDRFSAERPKGSFSTLEIQRTEQGDSAMYLCASSVDSSVLYGYTFGSGTRLTVV.

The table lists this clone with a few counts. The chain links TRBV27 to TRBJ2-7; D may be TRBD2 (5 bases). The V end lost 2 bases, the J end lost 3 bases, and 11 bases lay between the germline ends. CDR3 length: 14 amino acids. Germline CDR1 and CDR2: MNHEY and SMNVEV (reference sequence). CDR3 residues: CASSLREGIYEQYF. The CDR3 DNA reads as TGTGCCAGCAGTTTAAGAGAGGGTATCTACGAGCAGTACTTC.